The T cell receptor (beta chain) under discussion was sequenced for a study of regulatory T cells in long-lasting Graves disease. Study details: More than 5 years of antithyroid drugs with positive TSH receptor antibodies defined persistent Graves' disease.

The time point is: persistent/refractory GD, antithyroid drugs over 5 years with positive TRAb. PBMC RNA was the source of the TCR library. EDTA tubes held roughly 9 milliliters of peripheral blood from each patient. This clonotype showed up just a few times. In building TCR beta libraries, iRepertoire HTBI primers were used together with Arm-PCR of CDR3 regions. TCRdb analysed the multiplex PCR reads with MiXCR anew, one entry per CDR3 protein. The table includes approximately 360,000 distinct CDR3 sequences, roughly 25% detected once. The source material was peripheral blood mononuclear cells (PBMCs), sampled when the disease was refractory, from a patient treated with antithyroid drugs. The TCR sequence derives from a middle-aged woman with Graves disease.

For the CDR3, the DNA is TGTGCCAGCAGGGCCCAGGGAGGGACCTACGAGCAGTACTTC. It yields the protein CASRAQGGTYEQYF. V usage is TRBV12-3 or TRBV12-4 and J usage is TRBJ2-7; 7 nucleotides align to TRBD2. J gave up 2 bases and V 6 bases, and 7 bases lay outside the gene matches. There are 14 residues in the CDR3.